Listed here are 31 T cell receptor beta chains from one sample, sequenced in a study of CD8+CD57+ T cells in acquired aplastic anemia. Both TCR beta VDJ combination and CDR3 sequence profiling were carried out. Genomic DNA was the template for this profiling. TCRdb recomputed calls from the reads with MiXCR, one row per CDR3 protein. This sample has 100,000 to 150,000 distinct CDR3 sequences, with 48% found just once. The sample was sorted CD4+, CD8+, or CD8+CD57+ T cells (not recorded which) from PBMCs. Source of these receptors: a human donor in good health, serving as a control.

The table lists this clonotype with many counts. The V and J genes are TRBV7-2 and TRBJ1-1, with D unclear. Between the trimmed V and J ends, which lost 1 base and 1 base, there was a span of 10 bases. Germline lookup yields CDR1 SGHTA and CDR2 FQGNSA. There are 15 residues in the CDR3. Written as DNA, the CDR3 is TGTGCCAGCAGCTTAGGGGGTCGGAGGAACACTGAAGCTTTCTTT. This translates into CASSLGGRRNTEAFF.

CDR3 sequence reads: CATSTLGSTDTQYF. In DNA, the CDR3 is TGTGCCACCAGCACCCTCGGGAGCACAGATACGCAGTATTTT. This sequence joins TRBV15 and TRBJ2-3; no clear D gene. The CDR3 totals 14 residues. Trimming took 4 bases from V and 0 from J, leaving 8 bases between them. Looked up from germline, CDR1 is LNHNV and CDR2 is YYDKDF (reference sequence).

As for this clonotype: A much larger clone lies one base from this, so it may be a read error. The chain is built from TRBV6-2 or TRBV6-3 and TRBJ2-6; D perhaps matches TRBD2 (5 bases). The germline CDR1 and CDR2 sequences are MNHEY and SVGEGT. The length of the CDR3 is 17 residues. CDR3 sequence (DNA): TGTGCCAGCAGTCACTCGGAGGAGGCACCTGGGGCCAACGTCCTGACTTTC. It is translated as CASSHSEEAPGANVLTF.

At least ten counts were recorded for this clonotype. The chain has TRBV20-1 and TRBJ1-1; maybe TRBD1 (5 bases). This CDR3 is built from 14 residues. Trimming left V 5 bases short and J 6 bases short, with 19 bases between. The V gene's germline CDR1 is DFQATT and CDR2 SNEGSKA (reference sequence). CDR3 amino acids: CSAPGGGWDAEAFF. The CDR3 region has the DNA TGCAGTGCTCCGGGCGGGGGATGGGACGCTGAAGCTTTCTTT.

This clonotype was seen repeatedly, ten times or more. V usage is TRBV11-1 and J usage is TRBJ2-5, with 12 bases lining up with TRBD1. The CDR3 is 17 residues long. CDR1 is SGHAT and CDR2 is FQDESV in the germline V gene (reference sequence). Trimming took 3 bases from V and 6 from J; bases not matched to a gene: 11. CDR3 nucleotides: TGTGCCAGCAGCTTCTTAACCGGGACAGGGGGCGGTCAGACCCAGTACTTC. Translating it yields CASSFLTGTGGGQTQYF.

The CDR3, as DNA: TGTGCCAGCAGCTCAGTATCGGGAGTTTATTCACCCCTCCACTTT. Translated, it gives CASSSVSGVYSPLHF. The chain employs TRBV7-2 and TRBJ1-6; D unresolved. Germline loops: CDR1 SGHTA, CDR2 FQGNSA. V lost 4 bases and J lost 8, with 15 bases in between. The CDR3 is 15 amino acids. The full variable domain, completed using reference TRBV7-2 and TRBJ1-6, is GAGVSQSPSNKVTEKGKDVELRCDPISGHTALYWYRQSLGQGLEFLIYFQGNSAPDKSGLPSDRFSAERTGGSVSTLTIQRTQQEDSAVYLCASSSVSGVYSPLHFGNGTRLTVT.

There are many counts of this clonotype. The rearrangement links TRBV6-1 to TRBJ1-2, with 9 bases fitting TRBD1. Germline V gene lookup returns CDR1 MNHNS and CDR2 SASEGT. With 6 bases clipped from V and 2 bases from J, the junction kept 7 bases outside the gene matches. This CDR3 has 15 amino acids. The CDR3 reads CASRTTGGANYGYTF. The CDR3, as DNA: TGTGCCAGCAGGACAACAGGGGGCGCAAACTATGGCTACACCTTC.

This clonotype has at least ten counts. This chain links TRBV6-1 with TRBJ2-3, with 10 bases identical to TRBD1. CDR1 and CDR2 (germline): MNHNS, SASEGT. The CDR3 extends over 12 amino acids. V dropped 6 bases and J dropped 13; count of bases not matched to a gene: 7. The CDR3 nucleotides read TGTGCCAGCAGAAAAGACAGGGGGCTGGAGTATTTT. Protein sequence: CASRKDRGLEYF.

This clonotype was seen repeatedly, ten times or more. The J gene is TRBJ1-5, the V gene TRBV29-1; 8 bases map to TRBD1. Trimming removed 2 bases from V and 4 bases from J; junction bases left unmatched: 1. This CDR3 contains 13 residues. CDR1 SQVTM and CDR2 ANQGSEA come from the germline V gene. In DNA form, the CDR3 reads TGCAGCGTTGAAACAGGGGGAAATCAGCCCCAGCATTTT. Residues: CSVETGGNQPQHF.

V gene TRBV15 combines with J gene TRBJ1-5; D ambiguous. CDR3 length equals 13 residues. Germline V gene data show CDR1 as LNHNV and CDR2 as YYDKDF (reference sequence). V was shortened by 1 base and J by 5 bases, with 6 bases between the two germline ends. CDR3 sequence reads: CATSRVKYQPQHF. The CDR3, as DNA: TGTGCCACCAGCAGAGTAAAGTATCAGCCCCAGCATTTT.

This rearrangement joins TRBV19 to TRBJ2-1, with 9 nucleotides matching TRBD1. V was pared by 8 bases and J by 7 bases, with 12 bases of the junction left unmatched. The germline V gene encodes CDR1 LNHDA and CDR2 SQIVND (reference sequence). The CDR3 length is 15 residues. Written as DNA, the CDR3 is TGTGCCAGTCAACAAACAGGGGGCGCGGGGAATGAGCAGTTCTTC. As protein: CASQQTGGAGNEQFF.

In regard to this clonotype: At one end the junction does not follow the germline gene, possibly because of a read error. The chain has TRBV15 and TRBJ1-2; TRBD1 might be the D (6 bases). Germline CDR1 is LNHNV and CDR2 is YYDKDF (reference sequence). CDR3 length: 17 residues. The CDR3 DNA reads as TGTGCCACCAGCAGAGATAACGCGGGACAAGTAAACTATGGCCACACCTTC. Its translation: CATSRDNAGQVNYGHTF.

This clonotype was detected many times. CDR3 sequence (DNA): TGTGCCAGCTCACCTGCAGCAGGGATGAATTCACCCCTCCACTTT. Translated: CASSPAAGMNSPLHF. V and J are TRBV18 and TRBJ1-6; weak D call: TRBD1 (5 bases). The germline V gene encodes CDR1 KGHSH and CDR2 LQKENI. Deletions cut 3 bases from V and 7 bases from J, with 13 bases between. The CDR3 covers 15 residues. Full variable domain (remainder filled in from reference TRBV18 and TRBJ1-6): NAGVMQNPRHLVRRRGQEARLRCSPMKGHSHVYWYRQLPEEGLKFMVYLQKENIIDESGMPKERFSAEFPKEGPSILRIQQVVRGDSAAYFCASSPAAGMNSPLHFGNGTRLTVT.

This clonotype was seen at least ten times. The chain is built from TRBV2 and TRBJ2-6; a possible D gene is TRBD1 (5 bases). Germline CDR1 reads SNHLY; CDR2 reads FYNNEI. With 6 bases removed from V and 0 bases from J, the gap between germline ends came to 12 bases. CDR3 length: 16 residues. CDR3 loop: CASRDNLFSGANVLTF. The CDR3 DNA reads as TGTGCCAGCAGGGACAACCTTTTCTCTGGGGCCAACGTCCTGACTTTC.

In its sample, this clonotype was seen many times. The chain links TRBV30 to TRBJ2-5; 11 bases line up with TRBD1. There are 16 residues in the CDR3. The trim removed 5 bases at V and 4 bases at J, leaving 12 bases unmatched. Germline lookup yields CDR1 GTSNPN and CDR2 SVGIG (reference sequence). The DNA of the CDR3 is TGTGCCTGGGGACCTCGGCGGACAGGGGGCTCAGAGACCCAGTACTTC. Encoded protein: CAWGPRRTGGSETQYF.

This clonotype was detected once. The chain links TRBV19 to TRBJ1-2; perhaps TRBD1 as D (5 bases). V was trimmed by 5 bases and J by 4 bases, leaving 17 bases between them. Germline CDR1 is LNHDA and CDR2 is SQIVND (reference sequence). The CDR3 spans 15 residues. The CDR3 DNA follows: TGTGCCAGTAGTGGGGTCACAGGACCTTTCTATGGCTACACCTTC. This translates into CASSGVTGPFYGYTF.

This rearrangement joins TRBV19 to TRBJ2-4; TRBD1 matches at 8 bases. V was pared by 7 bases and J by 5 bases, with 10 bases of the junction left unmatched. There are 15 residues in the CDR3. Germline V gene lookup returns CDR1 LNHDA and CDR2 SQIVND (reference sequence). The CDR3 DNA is TGTGCCAGTACCCCCAGGGGGCGAGAGGAAAACATTCAGTACTTC. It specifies CASTPRGREENIQYF.

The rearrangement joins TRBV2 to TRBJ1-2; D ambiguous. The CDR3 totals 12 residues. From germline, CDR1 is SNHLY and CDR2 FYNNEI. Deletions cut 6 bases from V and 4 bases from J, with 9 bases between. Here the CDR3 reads CASRLAPYGYTF. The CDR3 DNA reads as TGTGCCAGCAGGTTGGCCCCCTATGGCTACACCTTC.

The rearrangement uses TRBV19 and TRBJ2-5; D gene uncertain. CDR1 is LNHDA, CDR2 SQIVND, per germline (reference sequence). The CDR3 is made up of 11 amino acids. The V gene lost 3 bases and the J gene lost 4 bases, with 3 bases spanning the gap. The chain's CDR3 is CASSMGETQYF. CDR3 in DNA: TGTGCCAGTAGTATGGGAGAGACCCAGTACTTC.

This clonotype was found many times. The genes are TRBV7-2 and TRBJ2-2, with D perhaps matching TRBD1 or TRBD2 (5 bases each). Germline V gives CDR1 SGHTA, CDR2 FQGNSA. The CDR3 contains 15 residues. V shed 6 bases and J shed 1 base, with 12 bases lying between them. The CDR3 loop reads CASRQGTVNTGELFF. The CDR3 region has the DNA TGTGCCAGCAGACAAGGGACGGTGAACACCGGGGAGCTGTTTTTT.

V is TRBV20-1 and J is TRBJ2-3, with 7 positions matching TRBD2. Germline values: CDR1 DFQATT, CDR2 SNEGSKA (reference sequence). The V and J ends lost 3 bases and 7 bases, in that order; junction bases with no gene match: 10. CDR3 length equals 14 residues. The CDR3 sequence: CSASNRGVRHTQYF. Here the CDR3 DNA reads TGCAGTGCTAGTAACCGGGGGGTACGTCATACGCAGTATTTT.

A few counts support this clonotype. The CDR3 loop is CASSSLRNTEAFF. As DNA, the CDR3 is TGCGCCAGCAGTTCCCTTCGGAACACTGAAGCTTTCTTT. V is TRBV5-1 and J is TRBJ1-1, with no clear D. CDR3 size: 13 residues. Germline-derived CDR1 and CDR2 are SGHRS and YFSETQ. Trimming shortened V by 5 bases and J by 1 base, and 9 bases separated the two germline ends.

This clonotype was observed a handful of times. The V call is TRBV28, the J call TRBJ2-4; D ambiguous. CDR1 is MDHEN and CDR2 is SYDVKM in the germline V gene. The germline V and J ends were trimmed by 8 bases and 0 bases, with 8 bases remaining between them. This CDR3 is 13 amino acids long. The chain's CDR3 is CASGLLAKNIQYF. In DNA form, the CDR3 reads TGTGCCAGCGGCCTCCTAGCCAAAAACATTCAGTACTTC.

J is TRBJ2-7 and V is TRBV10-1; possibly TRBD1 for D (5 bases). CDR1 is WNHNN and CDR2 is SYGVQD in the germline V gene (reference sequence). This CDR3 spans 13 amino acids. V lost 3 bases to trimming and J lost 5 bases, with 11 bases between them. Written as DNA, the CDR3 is TGCGCCAGCAGTGAACCAGGGTCGGACGAGCAGTACTTC. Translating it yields CASSEPGSDEQYF.

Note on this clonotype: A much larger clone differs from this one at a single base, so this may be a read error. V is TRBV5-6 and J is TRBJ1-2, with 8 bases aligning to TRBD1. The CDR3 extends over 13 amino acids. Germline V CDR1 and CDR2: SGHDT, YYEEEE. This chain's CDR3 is CASSRGQGGGHTF. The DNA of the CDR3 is TGTGCCAGCAGCCGCGGACAGGGAGGTGGCCACACCTTC.

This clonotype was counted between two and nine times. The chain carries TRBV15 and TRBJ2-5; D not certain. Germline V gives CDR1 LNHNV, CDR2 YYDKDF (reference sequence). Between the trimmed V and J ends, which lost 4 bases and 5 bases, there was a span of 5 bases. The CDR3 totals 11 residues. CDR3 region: CATSNRETQYF. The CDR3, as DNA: TGTGCCACCAGCAACCGTGAGACCCAGTACTTC.

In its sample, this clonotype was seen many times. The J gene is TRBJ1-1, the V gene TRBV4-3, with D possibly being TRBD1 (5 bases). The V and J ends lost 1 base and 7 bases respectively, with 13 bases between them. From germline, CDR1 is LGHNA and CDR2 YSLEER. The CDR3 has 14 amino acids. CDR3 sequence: CASSQGDQRGEAFF. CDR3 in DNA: TGCGCCAGCAGCCAAGGGGACCAGAGGGGTGAAGCTTTCTTT.

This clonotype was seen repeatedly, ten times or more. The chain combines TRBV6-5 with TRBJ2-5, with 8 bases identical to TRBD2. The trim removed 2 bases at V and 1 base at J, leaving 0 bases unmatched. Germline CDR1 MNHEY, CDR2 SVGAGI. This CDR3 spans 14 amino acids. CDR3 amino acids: CASSYGLAQETQYF. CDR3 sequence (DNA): TGTGCCAGCAGTTACGGACTAGCCCAAGAGACCCAGTACTTC.

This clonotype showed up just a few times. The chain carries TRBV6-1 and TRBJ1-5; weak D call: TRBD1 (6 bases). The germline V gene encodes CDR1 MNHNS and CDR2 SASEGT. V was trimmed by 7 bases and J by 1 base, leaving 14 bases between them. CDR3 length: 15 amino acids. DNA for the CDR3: TGTGCCAGCAATCAATTGACAGGAAGCAATCAGCCCCAGCATTTT. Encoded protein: CASNQLTGSNQPQHF.

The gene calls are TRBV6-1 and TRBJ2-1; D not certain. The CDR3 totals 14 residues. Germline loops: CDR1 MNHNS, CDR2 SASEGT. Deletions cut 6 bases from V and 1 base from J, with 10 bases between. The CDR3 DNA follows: TGTGCCAGCAGCCCCGGTGGGTCCTACAATGAGCAGTTCTTC. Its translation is CASSPGGSYNEQFF.

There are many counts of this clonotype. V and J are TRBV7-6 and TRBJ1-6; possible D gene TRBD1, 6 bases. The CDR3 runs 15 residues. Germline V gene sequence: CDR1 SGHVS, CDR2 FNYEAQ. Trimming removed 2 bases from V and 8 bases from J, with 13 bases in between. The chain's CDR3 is CASSLRGQKDSPLHF. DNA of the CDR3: TGTGCCAGCAGCTTACGAGGACAGAAGGATTCACCCCTCCACTTT.